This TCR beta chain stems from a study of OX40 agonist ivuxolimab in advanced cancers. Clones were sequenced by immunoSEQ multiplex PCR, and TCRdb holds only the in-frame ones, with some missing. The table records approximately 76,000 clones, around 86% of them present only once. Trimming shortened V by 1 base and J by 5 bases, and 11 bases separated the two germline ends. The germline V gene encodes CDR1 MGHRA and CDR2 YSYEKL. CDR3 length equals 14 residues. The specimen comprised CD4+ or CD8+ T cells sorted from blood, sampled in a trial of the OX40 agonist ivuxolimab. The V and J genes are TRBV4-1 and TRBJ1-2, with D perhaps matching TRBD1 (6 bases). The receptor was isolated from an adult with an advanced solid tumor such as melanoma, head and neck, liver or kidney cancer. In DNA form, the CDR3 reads TGCGCCAGCAGCCAAGTTGAGGACAGTTATGGCTACACCTTC. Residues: CASSQVEDSYGYTF.